The 19 T cell receptor beta chains reported below all come from one sample, sequenced in a study of radiotherapy plus CTLA-4 blockade in lung cancer. Sequencing used immunoSEQ multiplex PCR; TCRdb keeps in-frame clones, though not all of them. The repertoire includes around 85,000 clones, approximately 86% of them detected once, and more than 2% sits in the top ten. Material: peripheral blood, obtained from a patient treated with radiotherapy plus ipilimumab. The receptors were sampled from a human donor with non-small cell lung cancer who had a partial response to radiotherapy plus ipilimumab.

The J gene is TRBJ2-7, the V gene TRBV14, with 8 bases aligning to TRBD1. Germline CDR1 is SGHDN and CDR2 is FVKESK. CDR3 length: 15 residues. Trimming removed 0 bases from V and 7 bases from J; junction bases left unmatched: 8. CDR3 residues: CASSQERTGSREQYV. The CDR3 DNA reads TGTGCCAGCAGCCAAGAGCGGACAGGGAGTCGAGAGCAGTACGTC.

J is TRBJ2-2 and V is TRBV5-6; D perhaps matches TRBD2 (5 bases). Germline assignment: CDR1 SGHDT and CDR2 YYEEEE. Between the trimmed V and J ends, which lost 1 base and 6 bases, there was a span of 7 bases. The CDR3 covers 13 residues. This CDR3 reads CASSLRGPGELFF. CDR3 DNA: TGTGCCAGCAGCTTGCGGGGTCCCGGGGAGCTGTTTTTT.

J is TRBJ2-7 and V is TRBV5-4; the match to TRBD1 covers 10 bases. With 4 bases clipped from V and 2 bases from J, the junction kept 15 bases outside the gene matches. The CDR3 contains 18 residues. CDR1 and CDR2 (germline): SGHNT, YYREEE (reference sequence). The CDR3: CASSPGWGTGAGAYEQYF. The CDR3, as DNA: TGTGCCAGCAGCCCCGGGTGGGGGACAGGGGCCGGAGCCTACGAGCAGTACTTC.

The chain links TRBV28 to TRBJ1-2; TRBD1 is a possible D gene (6 bases). The V gene's germline CDR1 is MDHEN and CDR2 SYDVKM. The CDR3 contains 13 residues. Trimming left V 5 bases short and J 5 bases short, with 12 bases between. Written as DNA, the CDR3 is TGTGCCAGCAGTCCCAGGGGCCCTTATGGCTACACCTTC. It codes for CASSPRGPYGYTF.

The J gene is TRBJ2-2, the V gene TRBV5-1, with TRBD1 matching 8 bases. The CDR3 runs to 15 residues. V was clipped by 3 bases and J by 6 bases; unmatched bases: 7. In germline, CDR1 is SGHRS, CDR2 YFSETQ. CDR3 sequence reads: CASSYGQGNPGELFF. DNA for the CDR3: TGCGCCAGCAGCTACGGACAGGGTAACCCCGGGGAGCTGTTTTTT.

This sequence joins TRBV5-1 and TRBJ2-1; 8 bases are shared with TRBD2. From germline, CDR1 is SGHRS and CDR2 YFSETQ. The CDR3 length is 15 residues. V lost 1 base and J lost 6; bases outside the gene matches: 6. In DNA form, the CDR3 reads TGCGCCAGCAGCTTGTCCAGCGGGAGTATCAATGAGCAGTTCTTC. It specifies CASSLSSGSINEQFF.

The V call is TRBV2, the J call TRBJ1-2; the match to TRBD1 covers 8 bases. CDR1 is SNHLY, CDR2 FYNNEI, per germline. CDR3 length: 14 amino acids. J was trimmed by 4 bases and V by 8 bases; bases with no gene match: 9. CDR3 amino acids: CASFGQGGAYGYTF. CDR3 DNA: TGTGCCAGCTTTGGACAGGGAGGCGCCTATGGCTACACCTTC.

The V gene is TRBV27, the J gene TRBJ2-1; TRBD2 matches at 8 bases. V shed 0 bases, J shed 8 bases, and the junction held 6 bases outside the gene matches. The CDR3 has 15 amino acids. The germline V gene encodes CDR1 MNHEY and CDR2 SMNVEV (reference sequence). CDR3 loop: CASSLSGLGIHEQFF. The CDR3 DNA sequence: TGTGCCAGCAGTTTATCGGGACTAGGAATTCATGAGCAGTTCTTC.

The sample holds one count of this clone. The chain carries TRBV6-1 and TRBJ1-2; the D gene is possibly TRBD1 (5 bases). This CDR3 has 12 amino acids. The germline V and J ends were trimmed by 4 bases and 10 bases, with 13 bases remaining between them. Germline V gives CDR1 MNHNS, CDR2 SASEGT. This CDR3 is CASSGSDRTYTF. CDR3 DNA: TGTGCCAGCAGTGGATCCGACAGAACCTACACCTTC.

This chain joins TRBV5-4 and TRBJ2-5; D is possibly TRBD2 (5 bases). The CDR3 totals 12 residues. Trimming took off 4 bases at V and 10 bases at J, with 14 bases between the two ends. Germline CDR1 is SGHNT and CDR2 is YYREEE (reference sequence). For the CDR3, the DNA is TGTGCCAGCAGCCTCGGGGAGAGCGGCCAGTACTTC. Translated, it gives CASSLGESGQYF.

This clone was detected only once. The chain has TRBV10-2 and TRBJ2-7, with TRBD1 matching 8 bases. The CDR3 is 15 amino acids. The junction had 9 bases not matched to a gene; V was cut back by 5 bases and J by 3 bases. Per the germline V gene, CDR1 is WSHSY and CDR2 is SAAADI. The CDR3 loop reads CASSHGAQGDYEQYV. The DNA of the CDR3 is TGCGCCAGCAGTCACGGAGCACAGGGGGACTACGAGCAGTACGTC.

CDR3 sequence reads: CASSPIQNSPLHF. For the CDR3, the DNA is TGTGCCAGCAGTCCCATCCAGAATTCACCCCTCCACTTT. The rearrangement links TRBV28 to TRBJ1-6; D is ambiguous. Germline V gene lookup returns CDR1 MDHEN and CDR2 SYDVKM. The ends were cut back, 5 bases at V and 7 bases at J, with 9 bases in the middle. This CDR3 contains 13 residues.

CDR3 region: CASSQDRVRQPQHF. The CDR3 DNA reads as TGTGCCAGCAGCCAGGACAGGGTTAGACAGCCCCAGCATTTT. This chain connects TRBV5-4 to TRBJ1-5, with TRBD1 matching over 8 bases. Germline V gene sequence: CDR1 SGHNT, CDR2 YYREEE (reference sequence). The V segment lost 4 bases and the J segment 7 bases; nucleotides outside the gene matches: 7. CDR3 length: 14 amino acids. The whole variable domain, filled in from reference TRBV5-4 and TRBJ1-5, reads ETGVTQSPTHLIKTRGQQVTLRCSSQSGHNTVSWYQQALGQGPQFIFQYYREEENGRGNFPPRFSGLQFPNYSSELNVNALELDDSALYLCASSQDRVRQPQHFGDGTRLSIL.

CDR3 nucleotide sequence: TGCGCCAGCAGGGTCTATAGCGATTATACGCAGTATTTT. Translated, it gives CASRVYSDYTQYF. J is TRBJ2-3 and V is TRBV5-1; the D gene is possibly TRBD2 (5 bases). With 5 bases removed from V and 7 bases from J, the gap between germline ends came to 14 bases. This CDR3 has 13 amino acids. CDR1 and CDR2 from the germline V gene are SGHRS and YFSETQ.

This clone was observed a handful of times. The CDR3 region has the DNA TGTGCCAGCAGCATTCTCCTGGAGGGGAGCTCTGGAAACACCATATATTTT. This gives the protein CASSILLEGSSGNTIYF. This chain connects TRBV7-9 to TRBJ1-3; possible D gene TRBD1, 5 bases. The V gene's germline CDR1 is SEHNR and CDR2 FQNEAQ (reference sequence). V was shortened by 5 bases and J by 0 bases, with 17 bases between the two germline ends. This CDR3 has 17 residues. The full variable domain, in which reference TRBV7-9 and TRBJ1-3 provide the parts outside the CDR3, is DTGVSQNPRHKITKRGQNVTFRCDPISEHNRLYWYRQTLGQGPEFLTYFQNEAQLEKSRLLSDRFSAERPKGSFSTLEIQRTEQGDSAMYLCASSILLEGSSGNTIYFGEGSWLTVV.

The chain couples TRBV5-1 to TRBJ2-1; 10 bases map to TRBD2. V was pared by 0 bases and J by 4 bases, with 10 bases of the junction left unmatched. The germline V gene has CDR1 SGHRS and CDR2 YFSETQ. The CDR3 extends over 18 amino acids. This CDR3 is CASSLEVGRTSGYNEQFF. The DNA of the CDR3 is TGCGCCAGCAGCTTGGAGGTTGGTAGGACTAGCGGTTACAATGAGCAGTTCTTC. Combining the CDR3 with reference TRBV5-1 and TRBJ2-1 gives the whole variable domain KAGVTQTPRYLIKTRGQQVTLSCSPISGHRSVSWYQQTPGQGLQFLFEYFSETQRNKGNFPGRFSGRQFSNSRSEMNVSTLELGDSALYLCASSLEVGRTSGYNEQFFGPGTRLTVL.

V is TRBV2 and J is TRBJ2-3; no reliable D call. V was trimmed by 11 bases and J by 4 bases, leaving 22 bases between them. CDR1 is SNHLY, CDR2 FYNNEI, per germline. This CDR3 is 15 amino acids long. The CDR3 DNA reads as TGTGCCGGAGCACGAACGAGCCCGGTGGCAGATACGCAGTATTTT. Its translation is CAGARTSPVADTQYF.

The rearrangement uses TRBV18 and TRBJ1-2; 12 nucleotides align to TRBD1. Germline loops: CDR1 KGHSH, CDR2 LQKENI. V was pared by 4 bases and J by 3 bases, with 3 bases of the junction left unmatched. The CDR3 is made up of 15 amino acids. Here the CDR3 DNA reads TGTGCCAGCTCACGGGGACAGGGGGCGGACTATGGCTACACCTTC. Its protein is CASSRGQGADYGYTF.

The chain couples TRBV27 to TRBJ2-4; D perhaps matches TRBD1 (6 bases). From germline, CDR1 is MNHEY and CDR2 SMNVEV (reference sequence). V shed 2 bases and J shed 6 bases, with 11 bases lying between them. This CDR3 region has 14 residues. In DNA, the CDR3 is TGTGCCAGCAGTTTACCGGACAGACTAAACATTCAGTACTTC. This encodes CASSLPDRLNIQYF.